Below are 19 T cell receptor beta chains sequenced from a single sample in a study of shared clonotypes between healthy human individuals. The repertoire was sequenced with immunoSEQ multiplex PCR; TCRdb's copy has only in-frame clones and lacks some. The data contain some 2,000,000 clones, approximately 94% of them singletons. The sample taken for sequencing was naive CD4+ T cells sorted from blood. The subset denotes: CD45RA+ positively selected. Receptors were obtained from a man aged 18 to 29 in good health.

The chain combines TRBV6-5 with TRBJ2-7, with D hard to call. Between the trimmed V and J ends, which lost 5 bases and 9 bases, there was a span of 14 bases. The CDR3 covers 12 residues. CDR1 and CDR2 from the germline V gene are MNHEY and SVGAGI. The CDR3 DNA sequence: TGTGCCAGCAGTGGAATGGCTAAGGGGCAGTACTTC. Translated: CASSGMAKGQYF.

J is TRBJ2-7 and V is TRBV18, with TRBD2 matching 7 bases. V was clipped by 4 bases and J by 0 bases; unmatched bases: 9. Germline-derived CDR1 and CDR2 are KGHSH and LQKENI. The CDR3 length is 16 residues. CDR3: CASSRGDYLFSYEQYF. The CDR3 DNA reads TGTGCCAGCTCACGCGGGGACTACCTATTCTCCTACGAGCAGTACTTC.

This clone was observed a single time. J is TRBJ2-7 and V is TRBV5-1; 10 bases align to TRBD2. Germline V gives CDR1 SGHRS, CDR2 YFSETQ. J gave up 2 bases and V 3 bases, and 5 bases lay outside the gene matches. This CDR3 comprises 15 residues. Here the CDR3 reads CASSSTSGTTYEQYF. Written as DNA, the CDR3 is TGCGCCAGCAGCTCCACTAGCGGGACTACCTACGAGCAGTACTTC.

This rearrangement joins TRBV2 to TRBJ2-7; 7 bases line up with TRBD2. The CDR3 runs 15 residues. The trim removed 4 bases at V and 7 bases at J, leaving 13 bases unmatched. Germline CDR1 SNHLY, CDR2 FYNNEI. CDR3 protein: CASSAEGPGGGEQYF. The CDR3 nucleotides are TGTGCCAGCAGTGCCGAGGGGCCGGGAGGTGGGGAGCAGTACTTC. The full variable domain, completed using reference TRBV2 and TRBJ2-7, is EPEVTQTPSHQVTQMGQEVILRCVPISNHLYFYWYRQILGQKVEFLVSFYNNEISEKSEIFDDQFSVERPDGSNFTLKIRSTKLEDSAMYFCASSAEGPGGGEQYFGPGTRLTVT.

The chain combines TRBV10-3 with TRBJ1-2, with 8 bases fitting TRBD1. The V gene end was trimmed by 6 bases and the J gene end by 3 bases; junction bases not matched to a gene: 0. Germline assignment: CDR1 ENHRY and CDR2 SYGVKD. This CDR3 region has 12 residues. The CDR3 spells CAIRDRDYGYTF. CDR3 nucleotides: TGTGCCATCAGGGACAGGGACTATGGCTACACCTTC.

The gene calls are TRBV5-5 and TRBJ1-6, with D perhaps matching TRBD1 (6 bases). Trimming stripped 4 bases from V and 7 bases from J, with 12 bases between. Germline CDR1 is SGHKS and CDR2 is YYEKEE (reference sequence). The CDR3 is 14 residues long. CDR3 bases: TGTGCCAGCAGCCACAGGGCGGAAAATTCACCCCTCCACTTT. It encodes CASSHRAENSPLHF.

This clone was picked up a small number of times. As DNA, the CDR3 is TGTGCCAGCAGTGATCGACAGAACACCATATATTTT. This gives the protein CASSDRQNTIYF. The chain couples TRBV2 to TRBJ1-3, with a possible D match to TRBD1 (5 bases). Trimming shortened V by 3 bases and J by 7 bases, and 7 bases separated the two germline ends. Germline values: CDR1 SNHLY, CDR2 FYNNEI. CDR3 length: 12 residues.

On this clone: Other DNA sequences in this specimen translate into the identical CDR3. This chain joins TRBV7-3 and TRBJ2-7, with 8 bases lining up with TRBD2. CDR3 length: 15 residues. V shed 2 bases, J shed 0 bases, and the junction held 3 bases outside the gene matches. Germline loops: CDR1 SGHTA, CDR2 FQGTGA. CDR3 protein: CASSLRGGSSYEQYF. DNA of the CDR3: TGTGCCAGCAGCTTACGGGGGGGAAGCTCCTACGAGCAGTACTTC. Drawing the rest from reference TRBV7-3 and TRBJ2-7, the complete variable domain is GAGVSQTPSNKVTEKGKYVELRCDPISGHTALYWYRQSLGQGPEFLIYFQGTGAADDSGLPNDRFFAVRPEGSVSTLKIQRTERGDSAVYLCASSLRGGSSYEQYFGPGTRLTVT.

The rearrangement joins TRBV7-2 to TRBJ1-2; D ambiguous. V lost 1 base to trimming and J lost 5 bases, with 14 bases between them. This CDR3 has 15 amino acids. CDR1 and CDR2 from the germline V gene are SGHTA and FQGNSA. This CDR3 reads CASSLGNSLWYGYTF. The CDR3 DNA reads as TGTGCCAGCAGCTTAGGAAACAGCTTATGGTATGGCTACACCTTC.

This sequence joins TRBV2 and TRBJ1-6; no clear D. Trimming took 8 bases from V and 8 from J, leaving 13 bases between them. The CDR3 loop spans 13 amino acids. The germline CDR1 and CDR2 sequences are SNHLY and FYNNEI. The CDR3 spells CASWEWTDSPLHF. The CDR3 region has the DNA TGTGCCAGCTGGGAGTGGACCGATTCACCCCTCCACTTT.

The chain recombines TRBV29-1 with TRBJ2-1; TRBD2 is a possible D gene (6 bases). CDR1 is SQVTM and CDR2 is ANQGSEA in the germline V gene. This CDR3 spans 15 amino acids. Trimming shortened V by 4 bases and J by 3 bases, and 16 bases separated the two germline ends. CDR3 amino acids: CSVVPVAAYYNEQFF. CDR3 nucleotide sequence: TGCAGCGTTGTCCCAGTAGCGGCCTACTACAATGAGCAGTTCTTC.

The V call is TRBV9, the J call TRBJ1-2, with 8 positions matching TRBD1. The germline V gene has CDR1 SGDLS and CDR2 YYNGEE. The CDR3 sequence is 15 residues long. The ends lost 0 bases at V and 3 bases at J; junction bases unmatched: 4. CDR3 region: CASSVEGTGYYGYTF. In nucleotides, the CDR3 is TGTGCCAGCAGCGTAGAAGGGACAGGATACTATGGCTACACCTTC.

V gene TRBV7-2 combines with J gene TRBJ2-7; D is possibly TRBD2 (7 bases). This CDR3 has 16 amino acids. V was trimmed by 1 base and J by 5 bases, leaving 18 bases between them. Germline V gives CDR1 SGHTA, CDR2 FQGNSA. CDR3 loop: CASSLVVGGGINEQYF. CDR3 DNA: TGTGCCAGCAGCTTAGTGGTGGGAGGGGGGATCAACGAGCAGTACTTC.

The genes are TRBV4-1 and TRBJ1-6, with 10 bases lining up with TRBD1. Germline-derived CDR1 and CDR2 are MGHRA and YSYEKL. The CDR3 runs to 17 residues. Germline trimming cut 4 bases from V and 4 bases from J; bases unmatched to any gene: 7. Written as DNA, the CDR3 is TGCGCCAGCAGCCCGGGGACAGGGGAAATTTATAATTCACCCCTCCACTTT. This translates into CASSPGTGEIYNSPLHF.

This sequence joins TRBV10-3 and TRBJ2-6, with 12 nucleotides matching TRBD1. V lost 8 bases and J lost 4; bases outside the gene matches: 3. Germline CDR1 reads ENHRY; CDR2 reads SYGVKD. The CDR3 extends over 15 amino acids. The CDR3 loop is CAIGDRGPGANVLTF. The CDR3 DNA reads TGTGCCATCGGGGACAGGGGGCCCGGGGCCAACGTCCTGACTTTC.

As concerns this clone: A read error may produce the germline difference seen at one junction end. The chain couples TRBV7-7 to TRBJ2-2; the D gene could be TRBD1 or TRBD2 (5 bases each). Germline V gene lookup returns CDR1 SSHAT and CDR2 FNYEAQ (reference sequence). This CDR3 spans 14 amino acids. Written as DNA, the CDR3 is TGTGCTAGCAGCTCTCTGGGGGTTACCGGGGAGCTGTTTTTT. Encoded protein: CASSSLGVTGELFF.

This rearrangement joins TRBV10-3 to TRBJ1-6, with 8 bases identical to TRBD1. Looked up from germline, CDR1 is ENHRY and CDR2 is SYGVKD. V was clipped by 6 bases and J by 5 bases; unmatched bases: 3. The CDR3 loop spans 14 amino acids. CDR3 region: CAIRTDRDNSPLHF. CDR3 nucleotide sequence: TGTGCCATCAGGACGGACAGGGATAATTCACCCCTCCACTTT.

This chain joins TRBV7-9 and TRBJ2-7, with 9 bases aligning to TRBD1. The junction had 3 bases not matched to a gene; V was cut back by 3 bases and J by 3 bases. Per germline, CDR1 SEHNR and CDR2 FQNEAQ (reference sequence). The CDR3 is 14 amino acids. CDR3 bases: TGTGCCAGCAGCTTTCCGGGACAGGGCTACGAGCAGTACTTC. Translated, it gives CASSFPGQGYEQYF.

Notes on this clone: Other DNA sequences within the sample encode an identical CDR3. The genes are TRBV5-1 and TRBJ2-1; unclear D gene. V was pared by 0 bases and J by 0 bases, with 7 bases between. The CDR3 loop spans 15 amino acids. Germline values: CDR1 SGHRS, CDR2 YFSETQ. CDR3 loop: CASSLGRDSYNEQFF. CDR3 in DNA: TGCGCCAGCAGCTTGGGCCGAGACTCCTACAATGAGCAGTTCTTC.